The next 13 T cell receptor beta chains were all read from a single sample in a study of T cell changes during pregnancy in multiple sclerosis. Repertoires were generated with immunoSEQ multiplex PCR, while TCRdb's copy carries only in-frame clones and drops some. The sample contains some 37,000 clones, more than 90% of which appear only once. Source: CD8+ T cells from peripheral blood mononuclear cells, taken after pregnancy. The receptors come from a female donor with multiple sclerosis, enrolled in a pregnancy study.

The chain has TRBV27 and TRBJ1-1; D unclear. Trimming took off 5 bases at V and 3 bases at J, with 13 bases between the two ends. The CDR3 loop spans 14 amino acids. CDR1 MNHEY and CDR2 SMNVEV come from the germline V gene (reference sequence). The CDR3 spells CASSGWEPYTEAFF. The CDR3 region has the DNA TGTGCCAGCAGTGGGTGGGAGCCTTACACTGAAGCTTTCTTT.

The chain employs TRBV7-9 and TRBJ1-4; tentative D call: TRBD1 (5 bases). Germline loops: CDR1 SEHNR, CDR2 FQNEAQ (reference sequence). Trimming took off 5 bases at V and 8 bases at J, with 18 bases between the two ends. This CDR3 has 15 amino acids. The CDR3 here is CASSPREGSREKLFF. The DNA of the CDR3 is TGTGCCAGCAGCCCACGGGAGGGGAGTCGGGAAAAACTGTTTTTT.

The V call is TRBV7-2, the J call TRBJ2-3, with 9 bases identical to TRBD1. The CDR3 has 15 residues. V was clipped by 5 bases and J by 2 bases; unmatched bases: 5. CDR1 and CDR2 from the germline V gene are SGHTA and FQGNSA. The CDR3 DNA is TGTGCCAGCAGCATCGGGACAGGGTACACAGATACGCAGTATTTT. Translated: CASSIGTGYTDTQYF.

This clone was detected only once. The J gene is TRBJ1-2, the V gene TRBV28; possible D gene TRBD1, 6 bases. The germline V gene encodes CDR1 MDHEN and CDR2 SYDVKM. The V end was cut by 5 bases, the J end by 5 bases, with 21 bases between. CDR3 length: 16 amino acids. As DNA, the CDR3 is TGTGCCAGCAGTCCAAGGGGGAACTATATTCTTTATGGCTACACCTTC. Protein product: CASSPRGNYILYGYTF.

This clone was detected a few times. CDR3 in DNA: TGTGCCAGCAGTGATTTGAAGGGGCAACTGTTTTTT. It specifies CASSDLKGQLFF. The rearrangement joins TRBV2 to TRBJ1-4; D possibly corresponds to TRBD1 (5 bases). In germline, CDR1 is SNHLY, CDR2 FYNNEI. Trimming removed 3 bases from V and 12 bases from J, with 11 bases in between. CDR3 length equals 12 residues.

The chain couples TRBV29-1 to TRBJ2-7; TRBD1 agrees at 9 bases. The CDR3 extends over 13 amino acids. V gave up 5 bases and J gave up 6 bases; unmatched junction bases: 8. Germline lookup yields CDR1 SQVTM and CDR2 ANQGSEA. The CDR3 protein is CSVLWTGEGEQYF. The CDR3 DNA reads TGCAGCGTTCTATGGACAGGGGAGGGCGAGCAGTACTTC.

The rearrangement joins TRBV30 to TRBJ2-1; 10 positions match TRBD2. V lost 7 bases, J lost 8 bases, and 8 bases stayed unmatched. Germline V CDR1 and CDR2: GTSNPN, SVGIG (reference sequence). CDR3 length: 13 amino acids. In nucleotides, the CDR3 is TGTGCCTCTAGTAGCGGGAGGCCCCATGAGCAGTTCTTC. Its protein is CASSSGRPHEQFF.

The CDR3 DNA reads as TGTGCCAGCAGCTTAGTAGTTAGCAATGAGCAGTTCTTC. This sequence encodes CASSLVVSNEQFF. The chain has TRBV7-6 and TRBJ2-1; D remains unclear. The V gene lost 1 base and the J gene lost 6 bases, with 7 bases spanning the gap. The CDR3 has 13 residues. CDR1 is SGHVS and CDR2 is FNYEAQ in the germline V gene.

V and J are TRBV6-1 and TRBJ1-1; 12 bases match TRBD1. The V and J ends lost 8 bases and 14 bases, in that order; junction bases with no gene match: 15. Germline V CDR1 and CDR2: MNHNS, SASEGT. The CDR3 totals 14 residues. CDR3 bases: TGTGCCAGCCCCGAGGGGGGACAGGGGGCGACAGGCTTCTTT. Translated, it gives CASPEGGQGATGFF.

The chain links TRBV2 to TRBJ1-1; D remains unclear. CDR1 and CDR2 (germline): SNHLY, FYNNEI. Trimming stripped 9 bases from V and 1 base from J, with 12 bases between. The CDR3 contains 13 residues. The CDR3 coding sequence is TGTGCCAGTAAACCGGGTGGGAACACTGAAGCTTTCTTT. It codes for CASKPGGNTEAFF.

The rearrangement joins TRBV14 to TRBJ1-3; D gene uncertain. Looked up from germline, CDR1 is SGHDN and CDR2 is FVKESK. This CDR3 has 14 amino acids. Trimming cost V 3 bases and J 2 bases, with 8 bases left between them. CDR3 protein: CASSQSQPGNTIYF. The CDR3 DNA reads TGTGCCAGCAGCCAGTCACAGCCTGGAAACACCATATATTTT.

The chain carries TRBV19 and TRBJ2-7; 8 bases fit TRBD2. CDR1 is LNHDA, CDR2 SQIVND, per germline (reference sequence). This CDR3 comprises 15 residues. V gave up 5 bases and J gave up 2 bases; unmatched junction bases: 8. CDR3 protein: CASSPQRGKAYEQYF. The CDR3 DNA reads as TGTGCCAGTAGTCCTCAGCGGGGGAAAGCCTACGAGCAGTACTTC.

This chain uses TRBV30 with TRBJ2-1, with a possible D match to TRBD1 (6 bases). CDR3 length: 12 amino acids. Trimming stripped 1 base from V and 6 bases from J, with 7 bases between. Germline values: CDR1 GTSNPN, CDR2 SVGIG (reference sequence). The CDR3 nucleotides are TGTGCCTGGAGTGAAGGGGGCAATGAGCAGTTCTTC. This translates into CAWSEGGNEQFF.